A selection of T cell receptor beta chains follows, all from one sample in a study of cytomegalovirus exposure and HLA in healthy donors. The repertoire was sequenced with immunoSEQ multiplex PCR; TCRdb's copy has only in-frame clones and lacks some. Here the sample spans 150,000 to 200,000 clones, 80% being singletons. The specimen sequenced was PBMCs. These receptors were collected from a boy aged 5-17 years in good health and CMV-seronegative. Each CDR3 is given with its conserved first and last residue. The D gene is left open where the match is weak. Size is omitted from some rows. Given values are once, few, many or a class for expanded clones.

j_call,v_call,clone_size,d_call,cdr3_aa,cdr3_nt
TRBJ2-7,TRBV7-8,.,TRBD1,CASSADSGQGAWEQCF,TGTGCCAGCAGCGCCGACTCGGGACAGGGGGCTTGGGAGCAGTGCTTC
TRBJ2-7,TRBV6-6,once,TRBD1,CASSDRGRVSYEQYF,TGTGCCAGCAGTGACAGGGGAAGGGTCTCCTACGAGCAGTACTTC
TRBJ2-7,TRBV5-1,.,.,CASSLDGQGRIPLYF,TGCGCCAGCAGCTTGGATGGGCAGGGGAGAATCCCCTTGTACTTC
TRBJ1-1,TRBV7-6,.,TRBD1,CASSLSVGQGATGAFF,TGTGCCAGCAGCCTCTCGGTGGGGCAGGGGGCCACCGGAGCTTTCTTT
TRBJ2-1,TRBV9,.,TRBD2,CASSAGLAGALTSYNEQFF,TGTGCCAGCAGCGCTGGACTAGCGGGGGCCCTAACTTCATACAATGAGCAGTTCTTC
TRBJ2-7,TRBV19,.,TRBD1,CASSAYGDRADHEQYF,TGTGCCAGTAGTGCGTACGGGGACAGGGCAGACCACGAGCAGTACTTC
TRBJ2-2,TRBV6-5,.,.,CASSFRGAPGELFF,TGTGCCAGCAGTTTCAGGGGGGCCCCCGGGGAGCTGTTTTTT
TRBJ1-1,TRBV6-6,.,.,CASSRIQGGNTEAFF,TGTGCCAGCAGCCGTATACAGGGTGGGAACACTGAAGCTTTCTTT
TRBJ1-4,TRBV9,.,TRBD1,CASGTTGGGKLFF,TGTGCCAGCGGCACGACAGGGGGCGGAAAACTGTTTTTT
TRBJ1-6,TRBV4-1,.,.,CASSQVQGADSPLHF,TGCGCCAGCAGCCAAGTTCAGGGTGCAGATTCACCCCTCCACTTT
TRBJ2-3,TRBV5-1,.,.,CASSSNRAKGTDTQYF,TGCGCCAGCAGCTCCAACCGGGCCAAGGGGACAGATACGCAGTATTTT
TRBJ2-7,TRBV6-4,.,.,CASAALQGYEQYF,TGTGCCAGCGCCGCACTGCAGGGTTACGAGCAGTACTTC
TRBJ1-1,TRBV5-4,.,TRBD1,CASSLTGGALGAFF,TGTGCCAGCAGCTTGACAGGGGGCGCGTTGGGAGCTTTCTTT
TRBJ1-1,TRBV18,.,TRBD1,CASSPVTGGSFPEAFF,TGTGCCAGCTCACCGGTGACAGGGGGCTCCTTCCCTGAAGCTTTCTTT
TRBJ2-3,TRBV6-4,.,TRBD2,CASSVGLAGGSDTQYF,TGTGCCAGCAGTGTAGGACTAGCGGGGGGCTCAGATACGCAGTATTTT
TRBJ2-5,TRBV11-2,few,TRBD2,CASSLDGLAEETQYF,TGTGCCAGCAGCTTAGATGGGCTAGCGGAAGAGACCCAGTACTTC
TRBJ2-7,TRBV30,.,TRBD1,CAWSGFRTGDEQYF,TGTGCCTGGAGTGGATTCCGGACAGGGGACGAGCAGTACTTC
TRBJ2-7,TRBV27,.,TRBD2,CASSLGQGGVYEQYF,TGTGCCAGCAGTTTAGGGCAGGGAGGGGTTTACGAGCAGTACTTC